These 6 T cell receptor beta chains were all obtained from the same sample, sequenced in a study of blood T cells in healthy people across ages. Sample-barcoded 5' priming and a J-beta primer mix drove a second PCR of roughly 6 to 12 cycles. Each CDR3 protein is one row after TCRdb ran MiXCR on the 5' RACE reads. This sample has around 280,000 distinct CDR3 sequences; roughly 26% occur once, and the top ten carry roughly 30%. The sample taken for sequencing was blood. The receptors come from an older woman in good health.

In DNA form, the CDR3 reads TGTGCCAGCAGCCCTCGGGACAGCAAGATCGCACCCCTCCACTTT. Protein sequence: CASSPRDSKIAPLHF. The V gene is TRBV3-1, the J gene TRBJ1-6; 7 bases line up with TRBD1. The V and J ends lost 4 bases and 11 bases, in that order; junction bases with no gene match: 11. Germline assignment: CDR1 LGHDT and CDR2 YNNKEL (reference sequence). CDR3 length: 15 residues.

This clonotype has only a few counts. This CDR3 reads CASSSGEMGSNQPQHF. Written as DNA, the CDR3 is TGCGCCAGCAGCTCAGGGGAGATGGGGAGCAATCAGCCCCAGCATTTT. V and J are TRBV5-1 and TRBJ1-5; D might be TRBD1 (6 bases). V lost 3 bases, J lost 1 base, and 14 bases lay in between. CDR3 length equals 16 residues. CDR1 and CDR2 from the germline V gene are SGHRS and YFSETQ.

This clonotype was counted many times. The chain links TRBV29-1 to TRBJ2-5, with D perhaps TRBD1 (5 bases). Trimming took 7 bases from V and 1 from J, leaving 10 bases between them. Germline V gene lookup returns CDR1 SQVTM and CDR2 ANQGSEA. There are 12 residues in the CDR3. Here the CDR3 reads CSARQTQETQYF. DNA of the CDR3: TGCAGCGCGAGACAGACCCAAGAGACCCAGTACTTC.

This clonotype occurred a few times. The J gene is TRBJ2-5, the V gene TRBV6-2 or TRBV6-3, with D perhaps TRBD1 (8 bases). Near its end, the DNA agrees better with TRBJ2-7, so the J call may be wrong. Germline V gene lookup returns CDR1 MNHEY and CDR2 SVGEGT. The CDR3 is 14 amino acids. The CDR3: CASSYGQGGYEQYF. CDR3 nucleotide sequence: TGTGCCAGCAGTTACGGACAGGGAGGGTACGAGCAGTACTTC.

The genes are TRBV19 and TRBJ2-5; 7 bases align to TRBD1. Trimming cost V 8 bases and J 1 base; bases outside gene matches: 7. The CDR3 is 14 amino acids. The germline gives CDR1 LNHDA, CDR2 SQIVND (reference sequence). The CDR3 coding sequence is TGTGCCAGTGCGGCCCGGACAGGCCAAGAGACCCAGTACTTC. Amino acid sequence: CASAARTGQETQYF.

The rearrangement joins TRBV20-1 to TRBJ2-5; D perhaps matches TRBD2 (6 bases). The CDR3 is made up of 13 amino acids. Germline loops: CDR1 DFQATT, CDR2 SNEGSKA (reference sequence). The germline V and J ends were trimmed by 6 bases and 3 bases, with 14 bases remaining between them. Here the CDR3 DNA reads TGCAGTGCGGAGGGTTGGCCAAAAGAGACCCAGTACTTC. The encoded protein is CSAEGWPKETQYF.